The rows below give T cell receptor beta chains drawn from one sample of a study of blood T cell repertoires in COVID-19. The assay was immunoSEQ multiplex PCR, and TCRdb's table has in-frame clones only and misses some. Of around 160,000 clones in the sample, around nine tenths were seen once. The sample comprised peripheral blood. These receptors originate from a woman between 65 and 79 years old with COVID-19, enrolled during active disease. Each CDR3 is given without its conserved first and last residue. Fields, in order: V gene, clone size, CDR3 protein. The size entry is marked missing in some rows and otherwise reads once, few, many or a size class.

>TRBV9|NA
ASRGDRGQSDTQY
>TRBV28|NA
ASSFTGAGGGEQY
>TRBV7-9|NA
ASSLSVRQTAGETQY
>TRBV7-2|NA
ASSLRREGVAF
>TRBV2|NA
ASNLAGVTQGDTQY
>TRBV28|NA
ASSLGTGASLH
>TRBV25-1|NA
ASSGGPEQF
>TRBV30|NA
AWSGRAEAF
>TRBV18|few
ASARQGDTGELF
>TRBV30|NA
ASSGGNQETQY
>TRBV11-1|NA
ASSSSPVTANEQF
>TRBV30|few
AWRGQGANSPLH
>TRBV3-1/TRBV3-2|NA
ASSQGDRAYQPQH
>TRBV19|NA
ASSTDLSDSLPYGYT
>TRBV28|NA
ASSLGSTGGRSPLH
>TRBV27|NA
ASSKQRSGNTIY
>TRBV6-5|NA
ASSTGLGNTIY
>TRBV30|NA
AWSSLAGADTQY
>TRBV6-4|NA
ASSAGDGANVLT
>TRBV20-1|few
SASPGLAGDRNEQF
>TRBV28|NA
ASSPRPGGYNSPLH
>TRBV5-4|NA
ASKRQGDTDTQY
>TRBV7-3|NA
ASSLSRGCQETQY